These 22 T cell receptor beta chains were all obtained from the same sample, sequenced in a study of CD4+ T cells in melanoma. TCRdb keeps only in-frame clones here, not all; method: immunoSEQ multiplex PCR. This table has about 110,000 clones, about nine tenths appearing once. Sequenced sample: peripheral blood. The receptors were sampled from a human donor with melanoma.

The rearrangement links TRBV6-6 to TRBJ2-7; D is ambiguous. Germline values: CDR1 MNHNY, CDR2 SVGAGI (reference sequence). Trimming pared 2 bases from V and 2 bases from J, leaving 16 bases between. This CDR3 has 16 amino acids. The CDR3 reads CASSYATLGSTYEQYF. CDR3 sequence (DNA): TGTGCCAGCAGTTACGCGACCCTCGGATCTACCTACGAGCAGTACTTC.

This chain links TRBV5-6 with TRBJ1-4; the D is unclear. Germline CDR1 reads SGHDT; CDR2 reads YYEEEE. Deletions cut 0 bases from V and 0 bases from J, with 9 bases between. The CDR3 totals 16 residues. The CDR3 region is CASSLGAIPTNEKLFF. The CDR3 DNA is TGTGCCAGCAGCTTGGGGGCGATACCAACTAATGAAAAACTGTTTTTT.

This chain connects TRBV7-2 to TRBJ1-5, with D possibly TRBD1 on 5 matching bases. V was shortened by 5 bases and J by 2 bases, with 16 bases between the two germline ends. This CDR3 contains 16 residues. Germline CDR1 reads SGHTA; CDR2 reads FQGNSA. DNA of the CDR3: TGTGCCAGCAGCCAGCTAGGGGATGCAGGCAATCAGCCCCAGCATTTT. It is translated as CASSQLGDAGNQPQHF.

The chain employs TRBV19 and TRBJ1-2, with TRBD1 matching 8 bases. The CDR3 runs to 14 residues. From germline, CDR1 is LNHDA and CDR2 SQIVND (reference sequence). V lost 6 bases and J lost 9; bases outside the gene matches: 12. CDR3 region: CASRVLSGGVSYTF. The CDR3, as DNA: TGTGCCAGTAGAGTCCTGTCAGGGGGCGTAAGCTACACCTTC.

This clone was seen once. The V and J genes are TRBV14 and TRBJ2-1, with D perhaps TRBD2 (5 bases). Looked up from germline, CDR1 is SGHDN and CDR2 is FVKESK. This CDR3 region has 13 residues. V lost 4 bases to trimming and J lost 12 bases, with 16 bases between them. This CDR3 reads CASSPNLRGGQFF. CDR3 coding DNA: TGTGCCAGCAGCCCAAACCTCCGGGGTGGGCAGTTCTTC.

This chain joins TRBV6-1 and TRBJ1-2; 7 bases line up with TRBD1. V lost 8 bases, J lost 2 bases, and 2 bases stayed unmatched. Germline V gene lookup returns CDR1 MNHNS and CDR2 SASEGT. This CDR3 has 12 residues. The CDR3: CASPGQNYGYTF. The CDR3 region has the DNA TGTGCCAGCCCGGGACAGAACTATGGCTACACCTTC.

V and J are TRBV30 and TRBJ1-1, with a tentative D call TRBD1 (6 bases). CDR1 is GTSNPN, CDR2 SVGIG, per germline (reference sequence). The CDR3 is made up of 15 amino acids. The V end was cut by 3 bases, the J end by 5 bases, with 19 bases between. The CDR3 sequence is CAWRRYRDGGTEAFF. Here the CDR3 DNA reads TGTGCCTGGAGGAGATACAGGGATGGTGGGACTGAAGCTTTCTTT.

The genes are TRBV19 and TRBJ1-5; TRBD1 is a possible D gene (6 bases). The CDR3 is 17 residues long. CDR1 is LNHDA and CDR2 is SQIVND in the germline V gene (reference sequence). Trimming took 5 bases from V and 0 from J, leaving 17 bases between them. The CDR3 DNA follows: TGTGCCAGTAGTCCGACAGGAGGGGGTCTTAGCAATCAGCCCCAGCATTTT. Translated, it gives CASSPTGGGLSNQPQHF.

This chain joins TRBV30 and TRBJ2-2, with D unclear. This CDR3 is 16 amino acids long. V was trimmed by 0 bases and J by 4 bases, leaving 15 bases between them. Germline V lookup: CDR1 GTSNPN, CDR2 SVGIG (reference sequence). CDR3 sequence: CAWSVLSKGPTGELFF. CDR3 in DNA: TGTGCCTGGAGTGTACTTTCTAAGGGTCCCACCGGGGAGCTGTTTTTT.

V gene TRBV13 combines with J gene TRBJ2-5; no clear D gene. Between the trimmed V and J ends, which lost 9 bases and 4 bases, there was a span of 12 bases. The CDR3 is made up of 12 amino acids. Germline CDR1 reads PRHDT; CDR2 reads FYEKMQ (reference sequence). The CDR3 DNA reads TGTGCCAGTGCTCGGGTAGGAGAGACCCAGTACTTC. It is translated as CASARVGETQYF.

The CDR3 DNA reads TGCGCCAGCAGCTCATACGGGACTCTAGGCGGTGGCTACACCTTC. It is translated as CASSSYGTLGGGYTF. The chain uses TRBV5-1 and TRBJ1-2; possibly TRBD1 for D (5 bases). Germline values: CDR1 SGHRS, CDR2 YFSETQ. This CDR3 has 15 amino acids. The V gene lost 3 bases and the J gene lost 7 bases, with 19 bases spanning the gap.

The DNA for the CDR3 is TGTGCCAGCTCACCATTCAGTGACTACGAGCAGTACTTC. Its protein product is CASSPFSDYEQYF. The rearrangement uses TRBV18 and TRBJ2-7; D ambiguous. Germline CDR1 KGHSH, CDR2 LQKENI. The CDR3 loop spans 13 amino acids. Trimming took 2 bases from V and 3 from J, leaving 8 bases between them.

The chain is built from TRBV7-9 and TRBJ1-2; 8 nucleotides line up with TRBD1. V lost 2 bases and J lost 2; bases outside the gene matches: 4. Germline loops: CDR1 SEHNR, CDR2 FQNEAQ (reference sequence). This CDR3 is 15 amino acids long. CDR3 sequence (DNA): TGTGCCAGCAGCTTAATAGACAGGGGAAACTATGGCTACACCTTC. Translation: CASSLIDRGNYGYTF.

V is TRBV5-6 and J is TRBJ1-1, with D uncertain. The CDR3 consists of 13 residues. Germline CDR1 reads SGHDT; CDR2 reads YYEEEE. The ends were cut back, 1 base at V and 4 bases at J, with 8 bases in the middle. Here the CDR3 reads CASSLFEVTEAFF. The CDR3 nucleotides read TGTGCCAGCAGCTTGTTTGAGGTCACTGAAGCTTTCTTT.

J is TRBJ2-5 and V is TRBV29-1, with 9 bases matching TRBD2. The CDR3 has 14 amino acids. The V gene end was trimmed by 6 bases and the J gene end by 2 bases; junction bases not matched to a gene: 7. CDR1 is SQVTM and CDR2 is ANQGSEA in the germline V gene. The CDR3 DNA is TGCAGCGTAAGATCTAGCGGGGCTCAAGAGACCCAGTACTTC. Translating gives CSVRSSGAQETQYF. Full variable domain (missing parts from reference TRBV29-1 and TRBJ2-5): SAVISQKPSRDICQRGTSLTIQCQVDSQVTMMFWYRQQPGQSLTLIATANQGSEATYESGFVIDKFPISRPNLTFSTLTVSNMSPEDSSIYLCSVRSSGAQETQYFGPGTRLLVL.

CDR3 in amino acids: CASSGRTGGVQPQHF. The CDR3 region has the DNA TGTGCCAGCAGCGGCAGGACAGGGGGCGTTCAGCCCCAGCATTTT. The chain combines TRBV7-2 with TRBJ1-5, with 11 bases identical to TRBD1. V trimming: 5 bases; J trimming: 6 bases; junction bases outside the gene matches: 6. The CDR3 contains 15 residues. Germline V gives CDR1 SGHTA, CDR2 FQGNSA.

This clone was seen a few times. The chain links TRBV28 to TRBJ1-2; no firm D call. In germline, CDR1 is MDHEN, CDR2 SYDVKM. V lost 3 bases to trimming and J lost 3 bases, with 11 bases between them. CDR3 length equals 14 residues. The chain's CDR3 is CASSFPRTDYGYTF. The DNA of the CDR3 is TGTGCCAGCAGTTTTCCCCGGACGGACTATGGCTACACCTTC.

The chain links TRBV5-6 to TRBJ2-3; D gene unclear. The V end was cut by 2 bases, the J end by 4 bases, with 11 bases between. CDR1 and CDR2 (germline): SGHDT, YYEEEE. The CDR3 extends over 14 amino acids. Here the CDR3 reads CASSLGGRSDTQYF. Here the CDR3 DNA reads TGTGCCAGCAGCTTAGGCGGACGTTCAGATACGCAGTATTTT.

The rearrangement links TRBV6-5 to TRBJ1-6, with D possibly matching TRBD1 (5 bases). V gave up 3 bases and J gave up 9 bases, with 9 bases separating them. The CDR3 extends over 13 amino acids. Germline CDR1 MNHEY, CDR2 SVGAGI. The CDR3 nucleotides are TGTGCCAGCAGTTATGAGACAGTTTCACCCCTCCACTTT. Translation: CASSYETVSPLHF.

This clone was observed a handful of times. V is TRBV5-1 and J is TRBJ2-5; TRBD2 agrees at 8 bases. In germline, CDR1 is SGHRS, CDR2 YFSETQ. V shed 4 bases and J 3 bases; nucleotides not matched to a gene: 11. The CDR3 sequence is 16 residues long. This CDR3 is CASSQGLASKEETQYF. In DNA form, the CDR3 reads TGCGCCAGCAGCCAAGGACTAGCCAGCAAGGAAGAGACCCAGTACTTC.

The chain combines TRBV7-8 with TRBJ2-7; maybe TRBD2 (5 bases). Trimming cost V 2 bases and J 2 bases, with 10 bases left between them. The germline CDR1 and CDR2 sequences are SGHVS and FQNEAQ. The CDR3 covers 14 residues. The CDR3 DNA sequence: TGTGCCAGCAGCTTAAGGGCGGGCCCCTACGAGCAGTACTTC. This encodes CASSLRAGPYEQYF.

The rearrangement uses TRBV9 and TRBJ2-1; the match to TRBD1 covers 7 bases. The V gene's germline CDR1 is SGDLS and CDR2 YYNGEE. The CDR3 loop spans 16 amino acids. V shed 4 bases and J 0 bases; nucleotides not matched to a gene: 7. CDR3 region: CASSPRDRSSYNEQFF. CDR3 DNA sequence: TGTGCCAGCAGCCCACGGGACAGAAGCTCCTACAATGAGCAGTTCTTC.